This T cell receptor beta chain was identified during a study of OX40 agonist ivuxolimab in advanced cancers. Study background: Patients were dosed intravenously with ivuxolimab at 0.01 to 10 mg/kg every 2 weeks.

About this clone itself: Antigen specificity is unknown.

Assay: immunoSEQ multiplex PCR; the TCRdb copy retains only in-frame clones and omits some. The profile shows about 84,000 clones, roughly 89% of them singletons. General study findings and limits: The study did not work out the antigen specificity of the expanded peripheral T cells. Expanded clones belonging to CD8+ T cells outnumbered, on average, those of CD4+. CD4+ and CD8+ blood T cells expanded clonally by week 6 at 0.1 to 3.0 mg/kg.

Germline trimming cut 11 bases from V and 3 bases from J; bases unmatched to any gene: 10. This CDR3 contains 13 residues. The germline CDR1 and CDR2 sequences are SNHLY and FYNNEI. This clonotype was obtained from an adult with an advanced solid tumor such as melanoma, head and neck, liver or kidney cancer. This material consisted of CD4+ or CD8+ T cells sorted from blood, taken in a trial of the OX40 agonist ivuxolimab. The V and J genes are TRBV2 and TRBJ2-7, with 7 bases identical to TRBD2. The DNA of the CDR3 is TGTGCCTGTTCGAACGGGAGGAGCTACGAGCAGTACTTC. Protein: CACSNGRSYEQYF.